Listed here is a single T cell receptor (beta chain). The target antigen is unknown. The authors carried out high-throughput sequencing of TCR beta. They applied it to CD8+ and CD4+ T cells obtained from blood. CD8+ and CD4+ T cells were negatively isolated; TEMRA cells were FACS-enriched. An input of about 0.45 to 1 ug of RNA was subjected to reverse transcription using random hexamers. By means of immunoSEQ multiplex PCR, TCR beta CDR3 spanning 54 Vbeta and 13 Jbeta underwent amplification. From the immunoSEQ multiplex PCR reads, TCRdb called clonotypes with MiXCR, one entry per CDR3 protein. The table has under 350,000 distinct CDR3 sequences, 92% seen once; the top ten hold roughly 0.064%. This sample was taken from a study of CD8 T cells in Susac syndrome. Study-wide findings and caveats: The study conceded that relatively few individuals underwent its TCR sequencing and HLA analysis.

The CDR3 sequence is 14 residues long. Germline V gives CDR1 MNHNS, CDR2 SASEGT. Trimming took 6 bases from V and 5 from J, leaving 16 bases between them. The receptor comes from a human donor with multiple sclerosis. The source material was CD4+ T cells from PBMCs. The genes are TRBV6-1 and TRBJ2-5; no reliable D call. CDR3 nucleotides: TGTGCCAGCAGAGCATTATGGGGTGTGGAGACCCAGTACTTC. Translated: CASRALWGVETQYF.